These 10 T cell receptor beta chains came from one sample sequenced in a study of T-cell reconstitution after alpha-beta-depleted transplantation in children. A TCRbeta library incorporating unique molecular identifiers was prepared. TCRdb used MiXCR to reprocess the PCR reads, holding one entry per CDR3 protein. The table lists under 60,000 distinct CDR3 sequences, about 5.7% of them singletons. The specimen comprised PBMCs, mostly from graft donor cells, sampled 60 days after TCRalphabeta/CD19-depleted stem cell transplant. The receptors come from a female patient aged 2 to 10 who had a stem cell transplant for aplastic anemia, so the T cells may come from the graft donor.

This chain joins TRBV2 and TRBJ2-7; 8 bases match TRBD1. The CDR3 spans 13 residues. Losses at the gene ends were 6 bases for V and 3 bases for J; bases not matched to a gene: 4. CDR1 is SNHLY, CDR2 FYNNEI, per germline. The CDR3 DNA sequence: TGTGCCAGCAGCACAGGGGGAGGCTACGAGCAGTACTTC. Its translation is CASSTGGGYEQYF.

This clonotype was counted many times. The chain's CDR3 is CASSQLLAETQYF. The DNA of the CDR3 is TGTGCCAGCAGCCAACTACTCGCAGAGACCCAGTACTTC. The rearrangement links TRBV3-1 to TRBJ2-5; D unresolved. The CDR3 is 13 amino acids. Germline V gene data show CDR1 as LGHDT and CDR2 as YNNKEL (reference sequence). Trimming removed 2 bases from V and 4 bases from J, with 8 bases in between.

Many counts were recorded for this clonotype. J is TRBJ2-1 and V is TRBV14, with TRBD2 identical over 8 bases. The CDR3 runs to 14 residues. CDR1 SGHDN and CDR2 FVKESK come from the germline V gene. V was clipped by 1 base and J by 9 bases; unmatched bases: 5. CDR3 sequence reads: CASSQVPAGVEQFF. CDR3 coding DNA: TGTGCCAGCAGCCAAGTCCCAGCGGGAGTTGAGCAGTTCTTC.

The rearrangement joins TRBV5-1 to TRBJ2-7; D gene uncertain. V shed 0 bases and J shed 6 bases, with 4 bases lying between them. Germline CDR1 SGHRS, CDR2 YFSETQ. CDR3 length: 11 residues. The CDR3 here is CASSLDGEQYF. The CDR3 DNA is TGCGCCAGCAGCTTGGACGGCGAGCAGTACTTC.

This clonotype was counted many times. The chain carries TRBV5-1 and TRBJ2-7, with D tentatively TRBD1 (8 bases). Germline V lookup: CDR1 SGHRS, CDR2 YFSETQ. The ends were cut back, 5 bases at V and 5 bases at J, with 17 bases in the middle. The CDR3 contains 14 residues. This chain's CDR3 is CASRPWTGRDEQYF. The CDR3 nucleotides are TGCGCCAGCAGACCCTGGACAGGGAGGGACGAGCAGTACTTC.

This clonotype was detected many times. The chain recombines TRBV28 with TRBJ1-2, with 8 bases fitting TRBD1. The germline gives CDR1 MDHEN, CDR2 SYDVKM. The V segment lost 10 bases and the J segment 2 bases; nucleotides outside the gene matches: 3. The CDR3 is 12 amino acids. CDR3 sequence reads: CATTGDNYGYTF. Written as DNA, the CDR3 is TGTGCCACGACAGGGGACAACTATGGCTACACCTTC.

This clonotype was picked up many times. The V and J genes are TRBV7-2 and TRBJ2-7, with 10 nucleotides matching TRBD2. Germline CDR1 and CDR2: SGHTA and FQGNSA. Germline trimming cut 3 bases from V and 6 bases from J; bases unmatched to any gene: 5. This CDR3 comprises 14 residues. CDR3 sequence (DNA): TGTGCCAGCAGCTTGGGAGCGGGGGGGAGCGAGCAGTACTTC. It codes for CASSLGAGGSEQYF. Together with reference TRBV7-2 and TRBJ2-7, the CDR3 gives the full variable domain: GAGVSQSPSNKVTEKGKDVELRCDPISGHTALYWYRQSLGQGLEFLIYFQGNSAPDKSGLPSDRFSAERTGGSVSTLTIQRTQQEDSAVYLCASSLGAGGSEQYFGPGTRLTVT.

This clonotype was found many times. J is TRBJ2-7 and V is TRBV9; D is unclear. CDR3 length: 13 residues. Deletions cut 4 bases from V and 3 bases from J, with 11 bases between. CDR1 and CDR2 from the germline V gene are SGDLS and YYNGEE. The CDR3 region has the DNA TGTGCCAGCAGCCCCGACGGTCTCTACGAGCAGTACTTC. This codes for CASSPDGLYEQYF.

This clonotype showed up just a few times. The chain employs TRBV7-3 and TRBJ2-6; D unresolved. Trimming left V 8 bases short and J 0 bases short, with 2 bases between. The CDR3 runs 12 residues. The V gene's germline CDR1 is SGHTA and CDR2 FQGTGA. The CDR3 sequence is CASSSGANVLTF. CDR3 nucleotides: TGTGCCAGCTCCTCTGGGGCCAACGTCCTGACTTTC.

The chain has TRBV29-1 and TRBJ1-4; TRBD1 agrees at 8 bases. The CDR3 runs 14 residues. V gave up 6 bases and J gave up 0 bases; unmatched junction bases: 3. CDR1 and CDR2 (germline): SQVTM, ANQGSEA. The CDR3 DNA reads TGCAGCGTGGGGACAGGTACAACTAATGAAAAACTGTTTTTT. It yields the protein CSVGTGTTNEKLFF.